One and the same sample provided the 24 T cell receptor beta chains below, sequenced in a study of patients and donors after allogeneic stem cell transplantation. From the RT-PCR reads, TCRdb called clonotypes with MiXCR, one entry per CDR3 protein. Of about 74,000 distinct CDR3 sequences listed, 26% were seen once; the top ten hold approximately 25%. Sequencing input: blood, either unsorted or a sorted T cell fraction (not recorded which). The receptors derive from a human donor who was either an allogeneic HSCT recipient or a stem cell or donor lymphocyte infusion donor (not recorded which). It is not recorded whose cells these are; they may come from a transplant donor.

The chain recombines TRBV4-3 with TRBJ1-2; 8 bases map to TRBD1. Trimming took 3 bases from V and 8 from J; bases not matched to a gene: 8. Looked up from germline, CDR1 is LGHNA and CDR2 is YSLEER. The CDR3 sequence is 14 residues long. The CDR3 coding sequence is TGCGCCAGCAGCCAGTTAACAGGGGGACGCGGCTACACCTTC. Translating it yields CASSQLTGGRGYTF.

This clonotype has just a few counts. This chain links TRBV5-5 with TRBJ1-6; D is unresolved. V dropped 0 bases and J dropped 14 bases, with 9 bases sitting between them. CDR1 and CDR2 (germline): SGHKS, YYEKEE (reference sequence). There are 12 residues in the CDR3. The DNA of the CDR3 is TGTGCCAGCAGCTTGGAGCCTGGGACCCTCCACTTT. It yields the protein CASSLEPGTLHF. Full variable domain (outside the CDR3, taken from reference TRBV5-5 and TRBJ1-6): DAGVTQSPTHLIKTRGQQVTLRCSPISGHKSVSWYQQVLGQGPQFIFQYYEKEERGRGNFPDRFSARQFPNYSSELNVNALLLGDSALYLCASSLEPGTLHFGNGTRLTVT.

The V and J genes are TRBV4-2 and TRBJ2-1; TRBD1 aligns across 9 bases. The CDR3 extends over 13 amino acids. Germline V gives CDR1 LGHNA, CDR2 YNFKEQ. After removal of 7 bases from V and 10 bases from J, the junction contained 8 bases not matched to a gene. The CDR3 nucleotides read TGTGCCAGCACCCGACAGGGGGGGGGAGAGCAGTTCTTC. Protein product: CASTRQGGGEQFF.

This clonotype was seen a few times. The chain carries TRBV7-9 and TRBJ2-7; 11 bases are a match to TRBD1. This CDR3 region has 15 residues. J was trimmed by 4 bases and V by 8 bases; bases with no gene match: 10. Germline CDR1 and CDR2: SEHNR and FQNEAQ (reference sequence). The CDR3 DNA reads TGTGCCAGCTCTCCGACCGGGACAGGGGGTTACGAGCAGTACTTC. It specifies CASSPTGTGGYEQYF.

V is TRBV14 and J is TRBJ2-7; TRBD1 matches at 7 bases. Trimming took 2 bases from V and 0 from J; bases not matched to a gene: 4. This CDR3 has 15 residues. Germline V gene lookup returns CDR1 SGHDN and CDR2 FVKESK. In DNA, the CDR3 is TGTGCCAGCAGCCAAACAGGGGTGGCCTCCTACGAGCAGTACTTC. Amino acid sequence: CASSQTGVASYEQYF.

CDR3 residues: CATSQGTEAFF. The CDR3 nucleotides are TGTGCCACCAGCCAGGGAACTGAAGCTTTCTTT. This chain joins TRBV24-1 and TRBJ1-1; D is perhaps TRBD1 (5 bases). Deletions cut 7 bases from V and 5 bases from J, with 7 bases between. Germline V CDR1 and CDR2: KGHDR, SFDVKD. The CDR3 has 11 amino acids.

This clonotype was recorded at least ten times. The gene calls are TRBV29-1 and TRBJ1-1, with a tentative D call TRBD1 (5 bases). V dropped 7 bases and J dropped 0 bases, with 12 bases sitting between them. This CDR3 spans 13 amino acids. Germline lookup yields CDR1 SQVTM and CDR2 ANQGSEA. The CDR3 nucleotides are TGCAGCGCCGTTGGGGGTTTGAACACTGAAGCTTTCTTT. Amino acid sequence: CSAVGGLNTEAFF.

The genes are TRBV20-1 and TRBJ2-7, with D perhaps TRBD1 (6 bases). The CDR3 runs 14 residues. V gave up 2 bases and J gave up 5 bases, with 16 bases separating them. Germline V gene lookup returns CDR1 DFQATT and CDR2 SNEGSKA (reference sequence). In DNA, the CDR3 is TGCAGTGCTAGATCGCCGACAGGAGCAAACGAGCAGTACTTC. Its protein product is CSARSPTGANEQYF.

At least ten counts were recorded for this clonotype. The genes are TRBV3-1 and TRBJ2-3; D is undetermined. The CDR3 contains 13 residues. Per germline, CDR1 LGHDT and CDR2 YNNKEL (reference sequence). Trimming pared 1 base from V and 3 bases from J, leaving 5 bases between. CDR3 residues: CASSQVKTDTQYF. In DNA form, the CDR3 reads TGTGCCAGCAGCCAAGTAAAGACAGATACGCAGTATTTT.

V and J are TRBV12-3 or TRBV12-4 and TRBJ1-2, with D possibly being TRBD1 (6 bases). Trimming took off 5 bases at V and 0 bases at J, with 16 bases between the two ends. The CDR3 consists of 16 residues. CDR3 sequence (DNA): TGTGCCAGCAGTAGGGGGGGCCGGATCACTAACTATGGCTACACCTTC. Residues: CASSRGGRITNYGYTF.

The chain is built from TRBV7-8 and TRBJ2-2; perhaps TRBD2 as D (5 bases). Germline V lookup: CDR1 SGHVS, CDR2 FQNEAQ. V gave up 1 base and J gave up 1 base, with 16 bases separating them. This CDR3 has 18 amino acids. Here the CDR3 reads CASSLDGWLAVNTGELFF. CDR3 DNA sequence: TGTGCCAGCAGCTTAGATGGTTGGCTAGCAGTGAACACCGGGGAGCTGTTTTTT.

The sample holds a few counts of this clonotype. V is TRBV10-3 and J is TRBJ2-3; TRBD2 aligns across 14 bases. This CDR3 spans 18 amino acids. The V gene end was trimmed by 2 bases and the J gene end by 5 bases; junction bases not matched to a gene: 9. Per germline, CDR1 ENHRY and CDR2 SYGVKD. The CDR3 is CAISEQKTGTSGGDTQYF. Here the CDR3 DNA reads TGTGCCATCAGTGAGCAAAAGACCGGGACTAGCGGGGGAGATACGCAGTATTTT.

The V call is TRBV29-1, the J call TRBJ2-4; tentatively, D is TRBD1 (5 bases). Germline assignment: CDR1 SQVTM and CDR2 ANQGSEA. The CDR3 has 13 residues. Trimming took off 4 bases at V and 1 base at J, with 8 bases between the two ends. The CDR3 nucleotides are TGCAGCGTTGTTCCAGGGGCCAAAAACATTCAGTACTTC. It encodes CSVVPGAKNIQYF.

There are a few counts of this clonotype. The chain employs TRBV5-5 and TRBJ1-2; maybe TRBD1 (5 bases). The CDR3 is 16 amino acids. Germline V gene lookup returns CDR1 SGHKS and CDR2 YYEKEE (reference sequence). V was cut by 3 bases and J by 0 bases, with 15 bases left in between. The CDR3 region is CASSSSRRGSNYGYTF. The CDR3 nucleotides read TGTGCCAGCAGCTCTTCGCGGCGGGGCTCTAACTATGGCTACACCTTC.

This clonotype appeared a single time. The J gene is TRBJ2-6, the V gene TRBV7-3; a possible D gene is TRBD2 (5 bases). The V gene lost 5 bases and the J gene lost 2 bases, with 16 bases spanning the gap. The CDR3 contains 17 residues. Germline values: CDR1 SGHTA, CDR2 FQGTGA. The DNA of the CDR3 is TGTGCCAGCAGCCCCATGGGCGGACTGCCTGGGGCCAACGTCCTGACTTTC. It specifies CASSPMGGLPGANVLTF.

This clonotype occurred a few times. V gene TRBV11-3 combines with J gene TRBJ2-7; D may be TRBD1 (5 bases). The length of the CDR3 is 13 residues. CDR1 is SGHNT and CDR2 is YENEEA in the germline V gene. Trimming removed 3 bases at V and 3 bases at J, with 9 bases between. CDR3: CASSFGHDYEQYF. The CDR3 DNA reads as TGTGCCAGCAGCTTTGGACATGACTACGAGCAGTACTTC.

This rearrangement joins TRBV7-2 to TRBJ2-3, with a weak D call TRBD2 (7 bases). Germline lookup yields CDR1 SGHTA and CDR2 FQGNSA. Trimming shortened V by 10 bases and J by 6 bases, and 17 bases separated the two germline ends. CDR3 length: 13 residues. DNA for the CDR3: TGTGCCACCCGGGGGGCTCTAGGTGATACGCAGTATTTT. Translated, it gives CATRGALGDTQYF. The whole variable domain, remainder taken from reference TRBV7-2 and TRBJ2-3, is GAGVSQSPSNKVTEKGKDVELRCDPISGHTALYWYRQSLGQGLEFLIYFQGNSAPDKSGLPSDRFSAERTGGSVSTLTIQRTQQEDSAVYLCATRGALGDTQYFGPGTRLTVL.

This clonotype has just a few counts. The chain is built from TRBV7-6 and TRBJ2-1; D may be TRBD1 (6 bases). This CDR3 contains 15 residues. Trimming shortened V by 4 bases and J by 1 base, and 11 bases separated the two germline ends. Germline V gene sequence: CDR1 SGHVS, CDR2 FNYEAQ. CDR3 loop: CASSYDRYSYNEQFF. The DNA of the CDR3 is TGTGCCAGCAGCTACGACAGGTATTCCTACAATGAGCAGTTCTTC. Together with reference TRBV7-6 and TRBJ2-1, the CDR3 gives the full variable domain: GAGVSQSPRYKVTKRGQDVALRCDPISGHVSLYWYRQALGQGPEFLTYFNYEAQQDKSGLPNDRFSAERPEGSISTLTIQRTEQRDSAMYRCASSYDRYSYNEQFFGPGTRLTVL.

This clonotype was picked up many times. This chain connects TRBV7-3 to TRBJ2-1; 9 bases map to TRBD2. The length of the CDR3 is 16 residues. V lost 0 bases to trimming and J lost 8 bases; unmatched junction nucleotides: 8. Looked up from germline, CDR1 is SGHTA and CDR2 is FQGTGA. CDR3 residues: CASSLTGGRVSDEQFF. The CDR3 bases are TGTGCCAGCAGCTTAACTGGCGGGAGGGTTTCCGATGAGCAGTTCTTC.

The chain joins TRBV15 to TRBJ2-7; perhaps TRBD1 as D (5 bases). Germline V CDR1 and CDR2: LNHNV, YYDKDF (reference sequence). The CDR3 is 13 residues long. The ends were cut back, 0 bases at V and 5 bases at J, with 8 bases in the middle. CDR3 in amino acids: CATSRDQGHEQYF. The CDR3 nucleotides are TGTGCCACCAGCAGAGATCAGGGCCACGAGCAGTACTTC.

There are a few counts of this clonotype. The genes are TRBV20-1 and TRBJ2-2, with 10 bases identical to TRBD2. The CDR3 is made up of 17 amino acids. Trimming took 5 bases from V and 2 from J; bases not matched to a gene: 11. Germline V CDR1 and CDR2: DFQATT, SNEGSKA (reference sequence). The CDR3: CSAARPSSGRNTGELFF. The CDR3 DNA follows: TGCAGTGCTGCCCGTCCCTCTAGCGGGAGAAACACCGGGGAGCTGTTTTTT.

The chain has TRBV4-2 and TRBJ2-3; D gene unclear. Per germline, CDR1 LGHNA and CDR2 YNFKEQ. This CDR3 contains 17 residues. The V end lost 2 bases, the J end lost 0 bases, and 15 bases lay between the germline ends. In DNA form, the CDR3 reads TGTGCCAGCAGCCAATGGATCTCTCGCGGAAGCACAGATACGCAGTATTTT. This sequence encodes CASSQWISRGSTDTQYF.

The chain employs TRBV4-1 and TRBJ2-7, with TRBD1 as a possible D gene (6 bases). V was clipped by 3 bases and J by 3 bases, with 18 bases between them. CDR1 MGHRA and CDR2 YSYEKL come from the germline V gene. The CDR3 is made up of 16 amino acids. For the CDR3, the DNA is TGCGCCAGCAGCCAGGGAGACCCGGGACACCTCTACGAGCAGTACTTC. This encodes CASSQGDPGHLYEQYF.

V and J are TRBV5-1 and TRBJ2-1, with TRBD2 identical over 10 bases. Trimming took 2 bases from V and 8 from J; bases not matched to a gene: 10. Germline V lookup: CDR1 SGHRS, CDR2 YFSETQ. The length of the CDR3 is 16 residues. The CDR3 DNA reads as TGCGCCAGCAGCTTCTCAGCGGGAGGGCCCGTGTATGAGCAGTTCTTC. This encodes CASSFSAGGPVYEQFF.